These 17 T cell receptor beta chains were all obtained from the same sample, sequenced in a study of yellow fever vaccine responses in identical twins. TCRdb reanalysed the RT-PCR reads using MiXCR and keeps one entry per CDR3 protein. The repertoire holds about 1,000 distinct CDR3 sequences, with just under 85% as singletons. The sample here was T cells from blood (PBMCs), unsorted or a sorted subset (not recorded which), taken before or after yellow fever vaccination (not recorded which). The receptors stem from a female donor who received the yellow fever vaccine.

The chain employs TRBV15 and TRBJ1-2; the D is unclear. There are 15 residues in the CDR3. Looked up from germline, CDR1 is LNHNV and CDR2 is YYDKDF (reference sequence). V lost 0 bases, J lost 4 bases, and 12 bases lay in between. CDR3 region: CATSRDLGGSYGYTF. The CDR3 nucleotides read TGTGCCACCAGCAGAGATCTGGGCGGGAGCTATGGCTACACCTTC.

This clonotype showed up just a few times. V usage is TRBV11-3 and J usage is TRBJ1-6; D is unclear. Germline CDR1 reads SGHNT; CDR2 reads YENEEA. The CDR3 runs to 13 residues. V lost 0 bases to trimming and J lost 10 bases, with 7 bases between them. CDR3 DNA: TGTGCCAGCAGCTTAGATGTCGGATCACCCCTCCACTTT. It translates to CASSLDVGSPLHF. The full variable domain, its missing parts supplied by reference TRBV11-3 and TRBJ1-6, is EAGVVQSPRYKIIEKKQPVAFWCNPISGHNTLYWYLQNLGQGPELLIRYENEEAVDDSQLPKDRFSAERLKGVDSTLKIQPAELGDSAVYLCASSLDVGSPLHFGNGTRLTVT.

This chain connects TRBV20-1 to TRBJ1-5, with 8 bases identical to TRBD1. The CDR3 length is 15 residues. Unmatched junction bases numbered 6, after V lost 0 bases and J lost 5 bases. CDR1 and CDR2 from the germline V gene are DFQATT and SNEGSKA (reference sequence). CDR3 amino acids: CSARDSGGSDQPQHF. The CDR3 DNA sequence: TGCAGTGCTAGAGATTCAGGGGGCTCTGATCAGCCCCAGCATTTT.

V usage is TRBV7-1 and J usage is TRBJ2-3; 13 bases agree with TRBD2. TRBV7-1 is an ORF for which the function is uncertain. The CDR3 has 19 residues. V lost 5 bases to trimming and J lost 3 bases; unmatched junction nucleotides: 14. The CDR3 region is CASSLLLAGGVAGTDTQYF. The CDR3 DNA reads TGTGCCAGCAGCCTGCTACTAGCGGGAGGGGTAGCGGGGACAGATACGCAGTATTTT.

The rearrangement joins TRBV7-9 to TRBJ2-7; no clear D gene. V gave up 1 base and J gave up 7 bases, with 14 bases separating them. The CDR3 spans 14 residues. Germline loops: CDR1 SEHNR, CDR2 FQNEAQ (reference sequence). CDR3 DNA sequence: TGTGCCAGCAGCTTAGAGTCGGTAGCTCGGGAGCAGTACTTC. This sequence encodes CASSLESVAREQYF.

V usage is TRBV6-2 or TRBV6-3 and J usage is TRBJ2-3; D possibly corresponds to TRBD2 (6 bases). From germline, CDR1 is MNHEY and CDR2 SVGEGT. V shed 0 bases and J shed 6 bases, with 10 bases lying between them. This CDR3 spans 14 amino acids. DNA for the CDR3: TGTGCCAGCAGTTACTCGACTAGGGCGGATACGCAGTATTTT. The encoded protein is CASSYSTRADTQYF.

With regard to this clonotype: The germline gene is not matched at one end of the junction; a read error may be the cause. In DNA, the CDR3 is TGTGCCAGAAGTTACGGGGGGGAAGGCTACACCTTC. Translated, it gives CARSYGGEGYTF. The rearrangement joins TRBV6-5 to TRBJ1-2, with D tentatively TRBD1 (5 bases). The CDR3 is 12 residues long. Germline CDR1 reads MNHEY; CDR2 reads SVGAGI.

This CDR3 is CSVDPLFQETQYF. CDR3 nucleotide sequence: TGCAGCGTTGATCCGCTTTTCCAAGAGACCCAGTACTTC. This chain joins TRBV29-1 and TRBJ2-5; D ambiguous. The CDR3 runs 13 residues. Trimming shortened V by 3 bases and J by 1 base, and 9 bases separated the two germline ends. The germline V gene encodes CDR1 SQVTM and CDR2 ANQGSEA. The whole variable domain, filled in from reference TRBV29-1 and TRBJ2-5, reads SAVISQKPSRDICQRGTSLTIQCQVDSQVTMMFWYRQQPGQSLTLIATANQGSEATYESGFVIDKFPISRPNLTFSTLTVSNMSPEDSSIYLCSVDPLFQETQYFGPGTRLLVL.

The rearrangement links TRBV29-1 to TRBJ2-1, with D possibly matching TRBD1 (5 bases). Deletions cut 3 bases from V and 0 bases from J, with 12 bases between. This CDR3 comprises 15 residues. The germline V gene encodes CDR1 SQVTM and CDR2 ANQGSEA. CDR3 loop: CSVDRVGASYNEQFF. As DNA, the CDR3 is TGCAGCGTTGATAGAGTTGGGGCCTCCTACAATGAGCAGTTCTTC.

V and J are TRBV12-5 and TRBJ1-2; D is unresolved. The length of the CDR3 is 14 residues. Germline V gene data show CDR1 as LGHNT and CDR2 as FRNRAP. Trimming removed 2 bases from V and 3 bases from J, with 10 bases in between. The CDR3 sequence: CASGLRRKYYGYTF. CDR3 nucleotide sequence: TGTGCTAGTGGTTTGAGGCGGAAATACTATGGCTACACCTTC.

This chain uses TRBV25-1 with TRBJ2-1, with D perhaps given as TRBD1 or TRBD2 (5 bases each). The germline V and J ends were trimmed by 6 bases and 3 bases, with 12 bases remaining between them. The CDR3 consists of 14 residues. Per the germline V gene, CDR1 is MGHDK and CDR2 is SYGVNS. In DNA form, the CDR3 reads TGTGCCAGCAGCCTCTTGGGGGACTACAATGAGCAGTTCTTC. The encoded protein is CASSLLGDYNEQFF.

The chain is built from TRBV7-1 and TRBJ2-1, with 13 bases lining up with TRBD2. TRBV7-1 is flagged as an ORF with uncertain function. V was pared by 5 bases and J by 7 bases, with 8 bases of the junction left unmatched. This CDR3 is 16 amino acids long. Written as DNA, the CDR3 is TGTGCCAGCAGCAGGACTAGCGGGAGAATGGGGAATGAGCAGTTCTTC. Protein sequence: CASSRTSGRMGNEQFF.

This sequence joins TRBV21-1 and TRBJ2-1. TRBV21-1 is a pseudogene locus. This CDR3 has 13 residues. CDR3 nucleotides: TGTGCCAGCAGAGGCAGGTACTACAATGAGCAGTTCTTC. Its translation: CASRGRYYNEQFF.

The V and J genes are TRBV4-3 and TRBJ1-2, with 10 bases fitting TRBD1. Germline-derived CDR1 and CDR2 are LGHNA and YSLEER. Unmatched junction bases numbered 3, after V lost 0 bases and J lost 2 bases. The CDR3 runs 16 residues. The CDR3 protein is CASSQEETGGNYGYTF. The DNA of the CDR3 is TGCGCCAGCAGCCAAGAGGAGACAGGGGGCAACTATGGCTACACCTTC.

The genes are TRBV11-3 and TRBJ2-1; D remains unclear. The CDR3 has 15 amino acids. Germline assignment: CDR1 SGHNT and CDR2 YENEEA. V lost 1 base, J lost 9 bases, and 16 bases lay in between. Here the CDR3 DNA reads TGTGCCAGCAGCTTAGGAGTCGGCCCCTCATCTGAGCAGTTCTTC. Translation: CASSLGVGPSSEQFF.

The V call is TRBV11-2, the J call TRBJ2-4, with a tentative D call TRBD2 (6 bases). V was pared by 5 bases and J by 15 bases, with 14 bases between. The CDR3 covers 11 residues. Germline CDR1 reads SGHAT; CDR2 reads FQNNGV. In nucleotides, the CDR3 is TGTGCCAGCAGCGCGGGACCGAAACGGTACTTC. Translating gives CASSAGPKRYF.

The J gene is TRBJ2-5, the V gene TRBV11-3, with D tentatively TRBD1 or TRBD2 (6 bases each). The CDR3 length is 13 residues. Trimming left V 2 bases short and J 4 bases short, with 8 bases between. Germline loops: CDR1 SGHNT, CDR2 YENEEA. DNA for the CDR3: TGTGCCAGCAGCTTATGGGGGGCAGAGACCCAGTACTTC. It yields the protein CASSLWGAETQYF.